Below, 10 T cell receptor beta chains from the same sample are listed, as sequenced in a study of T cell repertoires in cytomegalovirus infection. TCRdb reprocessed the reads via MiXCR and lists one record per CDR3 protein. The sample contains about 830,000 distinct CDR3 sequences, roughly 33% of which appear only once. What these receptors recognize is not known. Material: cultured CD8+ T cells from PBMCs, obtained from culture after CMV antigen stimulation. These receptors all come from a human donor in good health (CMV status not recorded). Some clones in this sample may be carry-over from other donors' samples.

This chain links TRBV9 with TRBJ2-1, with D possibly being TRBD2 (6 bases). V shed 0 bases and J shed 7 bases, with 20 bases lying between them. The CDR3 consists of 17 residues. Germline CDR1 reads SGDLS; CDR2 reads YYNGEE. The CDR3 bases are TGTGCCAGCAGCGTAGGTCACCGGGCTAGCCGGGGGAATGAGCAGTTCTTC. Translating it yields CASSVGHRASRGNEQFF.

This clonotype was detected a few times. The chain employs TRBV27 and TRBJ1-6; D perhaps matches TRBD1 (6 bases). The length of the CDR3 is 16 residues. The V end lost 7 bases, the J end lost 2 bases, and 15 bases lay between the germline ends. CDR1 is MNHEY, CDR2 SMNVEV, per germline (reference sequence). The CDR3 reads CASTLRGGTYNSPLHF. CDR3 DNA: TGTGCCAGCACCCTTCGGGGGGGCACCTATAATTCACCCCTCCACTTT.

On this clonotype: A read error may produce the germline difference seen at one junction end. The CDR3: CANSDPPGPYNEQFF. The CDR3 coding sequence is TGTGCCAACAGTGACCCCCCGGGGCCCTACAATGAGCAGTTCTTC. The chain carries TRBV6-1 and TRBJ2-1; D possibly matches TRBD1 or TRBD2 (5 bases each). This CDR3 has 15 amino acids. Germline CDR1 reads MNHNS; CDR2 reads SASEGT.

The J gene is TRBJ1-5, the V gene TRBV6-1; D is uncertain. This CDR3 region has 15 residues. CDR1 MNHNS and CDR2 SASEGT come from the germline V gene. Trimming left V 7 bases short and J 0 bases short, with 13 bases between. CDR3 residues: CASTEGAVSNQPQHF. The CDR3 DNA follows: TGTGCCAGCACGGAAGGAGCCGTTAGCAATCAGCCCCAGCATTTT.

The genes are TRBV6-1 and TRBJ2-3; the match to TRBD1 covers 10 bases. CDR1 is MNHNS, CDR2 SASEGT, per germline. This CDR3 is built from 15 residues. Trimming removed 3 bases from V and 6 bases from J; junction bases left unmatched: 6. For the CDR3, the DNA is TGTGCCAGCAGTGACCCGACAGGGGGCTGGGATACGCAGTATTTT. Translating gives CASSDPTGGWDTQYF.

The V and J genes are TRBV20-1 and TRBJ1-1; D is unresolved. The CDR3 length is 13 residues. Per the germline V gene, CDR1 is DFQATT and CDR2 is SNEGSKA (reference sequence). V lost 6 bases and J 1 base, leaving 12 bases between the germline ends. The CDR3 DNA sequence: TGCAGTGCCAAGGGCAAGCGGAACACTGAAGCTTTCTTT. This codes for CSAKGKRNTEAFF.

This clonotype showed up many times. This chain uses TRBV7-9 with TRBJ2-3; perhaps TRBD1 as D (6 bases). The V gene's germline CDR1 is SEHNR and CDR2 FQNEAQ (reference sequence). The CDR3 loop spans 15 amino acids. V lost 4 bases and J 2 bases, leaving 13 bases between the germline ends. This chain's CDR3 is CASSSSRDITDTQYF. CDR3 coding DNA: TGTGCCAGCAGCTCCTCCCGGGACATCACAGATACGCAGTATTTT.

The chain has TRBV7-9 and TRBJ1-2; tentatively, D is TRBD1 (6 bases). Germline V gives CDR1 SEHNR, CDR2 FQNEAQ (reference sequence). This CDR3 has 16 amino acids. Trimming took off 3 bases at V and 6 bases at J, with 20 bases between the two ends. DNA for the CDR3: TGTGCCAGCAGCTTGGGTTCGAGGGGGGGCCTGAATGGCTACACCTTC. This codes for CASSLGSRGGLNGYTF.

This clonotype was counted only a few times. The gene calls are TRBV7-8 and TRBJ2-7, with unresolved D. This CDR3 has 13 residues. Germline V gene lookup returns CDR1 SGHVS and CDR2 FQNEAQ. V lost 1 base and J 9 bases, leaving 13 bases between the germline ends. CDR3 bases: TGTGCCAGCAGCTTAGGGGCCGCGGTAGCGCAGTACGTC. This sequence encodes CASSLGAAVAQYV.

In this sample, this clonotype turned up a few times. The V and J genes are TRBV9 and TRBJ2-1; D gene uncertain. The germline V gene encodes CDR1 SGDLS and CDR2 YYNGEE. The length of the CDR3 is 16 residues. V gave up 0 bases and J gave up 0 bases, with 10 bases separating them. The CDR3 sequence: CASSVGGTISYNEQFF. CDR3 nucleotide sequence: TGTGCCAGCAGCGTAGGAGGAACCATCTCCTACAATGAGCAGTTCTTC.